Sequencing of this T cell receptor (beta chain) was carried out in a study of T-cell memory formation after mild COVID-19. Notes on the study in general: CD4/CD8 balance held among clones contracting day 15 to 85, and later expanders leaned CD4+. Chiefly within CM and EM were the contracting CD4+ clones; CD8+ ones were within EMRA. Memory cells collected pre-infection included some clones that later responded, suggesting cross-reactive memory joined.

TCRdb reprocessed the 5' RACE reads with MiXCR, giving one entry per CDR3 protein. The table includes 400,000 to 550,000 distinct CDR3 sequences, about 23% detected once. The CDR3 totals 13 residues. J was trimmed by 6 bases and V by 6 bases; bases with no gene match: 3. Germline-derived CDR1 and CDR2 are SQVTM and ANQGSEA. As regards this clonotype: Its antigen is currently unknown.

This chain uses TRBV29-1 with TRBJ1-5; 12 nucleotides line up with TRBD1. The sequencing sample was made of PBMCs or a T cell subset sorted from them (not recorded which). The origin of this receptor is an adult woman who had mild COVID-19 (a few samples of this study predate the infection). Cell type and time point are not known. DNA for the CDR3: TGCAGCGTAGGGGACAGGGGGCCTCAGCCCCAGCATTTT. Translating it yields CSVGDRGPQPQHF.